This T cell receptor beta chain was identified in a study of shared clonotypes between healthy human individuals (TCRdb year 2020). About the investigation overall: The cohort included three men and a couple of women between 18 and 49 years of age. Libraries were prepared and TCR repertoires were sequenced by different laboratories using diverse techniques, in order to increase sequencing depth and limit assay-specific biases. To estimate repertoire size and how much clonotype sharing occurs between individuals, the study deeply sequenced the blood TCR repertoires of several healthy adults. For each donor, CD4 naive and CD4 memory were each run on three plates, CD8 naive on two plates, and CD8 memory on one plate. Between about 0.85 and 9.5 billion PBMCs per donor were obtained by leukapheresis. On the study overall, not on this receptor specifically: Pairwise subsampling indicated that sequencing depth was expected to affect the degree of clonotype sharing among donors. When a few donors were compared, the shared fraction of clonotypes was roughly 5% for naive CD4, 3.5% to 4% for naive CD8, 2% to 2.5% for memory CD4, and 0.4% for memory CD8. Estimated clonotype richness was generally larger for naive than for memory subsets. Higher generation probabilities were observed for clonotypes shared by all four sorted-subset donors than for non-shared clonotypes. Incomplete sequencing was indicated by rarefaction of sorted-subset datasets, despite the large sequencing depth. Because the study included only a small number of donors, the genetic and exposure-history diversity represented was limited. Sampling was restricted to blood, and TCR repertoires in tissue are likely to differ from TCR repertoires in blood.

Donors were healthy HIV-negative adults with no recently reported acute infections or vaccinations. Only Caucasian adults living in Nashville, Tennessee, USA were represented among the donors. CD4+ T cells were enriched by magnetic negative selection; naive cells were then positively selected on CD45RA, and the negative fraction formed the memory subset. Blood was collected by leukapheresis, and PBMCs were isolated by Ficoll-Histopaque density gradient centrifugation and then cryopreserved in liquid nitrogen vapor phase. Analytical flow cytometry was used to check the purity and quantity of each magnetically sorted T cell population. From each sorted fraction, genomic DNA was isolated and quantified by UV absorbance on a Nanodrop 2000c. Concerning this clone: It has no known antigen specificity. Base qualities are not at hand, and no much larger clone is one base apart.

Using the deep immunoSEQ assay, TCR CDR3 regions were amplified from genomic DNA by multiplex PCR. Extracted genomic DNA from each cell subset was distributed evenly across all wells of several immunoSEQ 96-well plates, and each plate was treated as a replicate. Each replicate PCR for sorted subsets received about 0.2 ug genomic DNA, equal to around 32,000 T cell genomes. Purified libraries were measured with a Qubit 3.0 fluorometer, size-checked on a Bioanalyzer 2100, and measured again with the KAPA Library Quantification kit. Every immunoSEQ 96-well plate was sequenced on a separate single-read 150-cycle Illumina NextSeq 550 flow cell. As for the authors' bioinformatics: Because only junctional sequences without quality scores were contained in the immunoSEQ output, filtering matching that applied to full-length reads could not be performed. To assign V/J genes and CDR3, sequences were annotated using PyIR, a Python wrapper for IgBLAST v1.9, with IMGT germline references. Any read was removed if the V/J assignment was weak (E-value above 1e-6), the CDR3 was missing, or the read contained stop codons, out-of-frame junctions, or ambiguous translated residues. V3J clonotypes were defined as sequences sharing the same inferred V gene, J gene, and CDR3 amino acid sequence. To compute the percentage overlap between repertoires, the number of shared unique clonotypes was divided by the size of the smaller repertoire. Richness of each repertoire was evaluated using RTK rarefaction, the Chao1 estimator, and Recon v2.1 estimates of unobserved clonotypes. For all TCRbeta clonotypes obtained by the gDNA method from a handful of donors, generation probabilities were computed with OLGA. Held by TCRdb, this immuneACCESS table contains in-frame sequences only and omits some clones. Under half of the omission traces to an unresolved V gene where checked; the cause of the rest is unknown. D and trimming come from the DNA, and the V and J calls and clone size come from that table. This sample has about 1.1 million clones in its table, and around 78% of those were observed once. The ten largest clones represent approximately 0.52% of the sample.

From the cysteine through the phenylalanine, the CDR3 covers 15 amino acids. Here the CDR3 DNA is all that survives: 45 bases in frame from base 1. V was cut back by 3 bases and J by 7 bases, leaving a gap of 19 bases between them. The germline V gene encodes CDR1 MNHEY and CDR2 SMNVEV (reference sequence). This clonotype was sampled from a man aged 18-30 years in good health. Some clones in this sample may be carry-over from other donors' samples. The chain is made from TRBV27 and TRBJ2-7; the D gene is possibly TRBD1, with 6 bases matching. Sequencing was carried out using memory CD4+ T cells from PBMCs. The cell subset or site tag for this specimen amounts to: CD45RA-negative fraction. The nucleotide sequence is TGTGCCAGCAGTTTCTTCCGGGACACACTACGTGAGCAGTACTTC. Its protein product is CASSFFRDTLREQYF.